Following are 18 T cell receptor beta chains from one sample sequenced in a study of shared clonotypes between healthy human individuals. Sequencing was performed with immunoSEQ multiplex PCR; in TCRdb, only in-frame clones are kept and a portion is missing. In the table there are around 2.5 million clones, roughly 93% of which are singletons. The sequenced material came from naive CD4+ T cells from PBMCs. As for subset: CD45RA+ positively selected. Receptor source: a man younger than 30 in good health. Some clones in this sample may be carry-over from other donors' samples.

The chain carries TRBV4-3 and TRBJ1-2, with D unclear. The CDR3 has 14 residues. The germline V gene has CDR1 LGHNA and CDR2 YSLEER. Trimming cost V 1 base and J 1 base, with 7 bases left between them. CDR3 residues: CASSQGDRNYGYTF. The CDR3 coding sequence is TGCGCCAGCAGCCAAGGTGACCGTAACTATGGCTACACCTTC.

The chain combines TRBV5-1 with TRBJ2-4, with 7 bases fitting TRBD1. After removal of 3 bases from V and 12 bases from J, the junction contained 6 bases not matched to a gene. Germline CDR1 SGHRS, CDR2 YFSETQ. This CDR3 contains 12 residues. The CDR3 sequence: CASSWDSPPQYF. The CDR3, as DNA: TGCGCCAGCAGCTGGGACAGTCCTCCTCAGTACTTC.

The chain has TRBV18 and TRBJ1-2; 12 nucleotides agree with TRBD1. Trimming at V came to 3 bases and at J to 6 bases, leaving 11 bases not matched to a gene. The CDR3 length is 17 residues. Germline V lookup: CDR1 KGHSH, CDR2 LQKENI. The CDR3 sequence: CASSPTVGQGARNGYTF. In DNA form, the CDR3 reads TGTGCCAGCTCACCCACCGTGGGACAGGGGGCGCGAAATGGCTACACCTTC.

This clone was found once. The rearrangement joins TRBV28 to TRBJ1-4; TRBD1 is a possible D gene (6 bases). This CDR3 comprises 13 residues. Per the germline V gene, CDR1 is MDHEN and CDR2 is SYDVKM. Trimming took off 8 bases at V and 8 bases at J, with 15 bases between the two ends. For the CDR3, the DNA is TGTGCCAGCGATGCAGGGGCGTGGGAAAAACTGTTTTTT. Protein product: CASDAGAWEKLFF. Full variable domain (missing parts from reference TRBV28 and TRBJ1-4): DVKVTQSSRYLVKRTGEKVFLECVQDMDHENMFWYRQDPGLGLRLIYFSYDVKMKEKGDIPEGYSVSREKKERFSLILESASTNQTSMYLCASDAGAWEKLFFGSGTQLSVL.

Comment on this clone: One end of the junction is discordant with germline, which a read error may explain. The genes are TRBV28 and TRBJ1-1, with no clear D. The CDR3 spans 14 residues. The V gene's germline CDR1 is MDHEN and CDR2 SYDVKM. The CDR3 DNA sequence: TGTGCCAGCATTTTACAAACAGCCCGCACTGAAGCTTTCTTT. Its protein is CASILQTARTEAFF.

This sequence joins TRBV6-6 and TRBJ2-5; D is uncertain. V lost 0 bases to trimming and J lost 7 bases, with 3 bases between them. The germline V gene has CDR1 MNHNY and CDR2 SVGAGI (reference sequence). The CDR3 is 11 amino acids. The CDR3 nucleotides read TGTGCCAGCAGTTACTCACGGACCCAGTACTTC. Encoded protein: CASSYSRTQYF.

The chain employs TRBV28 and TRBJ1-5; tentative D call: TRBD1 (6 bases). CDR1 and CDR2 from the germline V gene are MDHEN and SYDVKM. CDR3 length: 16 residues. Deletions cut 3 bases from V and 6 bases from J, with 18 bases between. The CDR3 region is CASSFFRGRGGQPQHF. CDR3 nucleotides: TGTGCCAGCAGTTTTTTCAGGGGCAGGGGAGGTCAGCCCCAGCATTTT.

V usage is TRBV19 and J usage is TRBJ1-5; 11 positions match TRBD1. The CDR3 has 17 residues. V lost 4 bases and J lost 4; bases outside the gene matches: 9. Germline lookup yields CDR1 LNHDA and CDR2 SQIVND (reference sequence). CDR3 nucleotide sequence: TGTGCCAGTAGTAAACCCCGGGACAGGGGGTTTAATCAGCCCCAGCATTTT. This translates into CASSKPRDRGFNQPQHF.

The chain links TRBV2 to TRBJ1-2; D ambiguous. CDR1 is SNHLY, CDR2 FYNNEI, per germline. The germline V and J ends were trimmed by 1 base and 4 bases, with 10 bases remaining between them. The length of the CDR3 is 14 residues. The CDR3 bases are TGTGCCAGCAGTGAAGTTAGGGCCGCCTATGGCTACACCTTC. It translates to CASSEVRAAYGYTF.

This chain links TRBV21-1 with TRBJ2-7; TRBD1, the table's D call, lacks a check against the DNA. TRBV21-1 is shown as a pseudogene. This CDR3 has 12 amino acids. This CDR3 is CASSKGRREQYF. For the CDR3, the DNA is TGTGCCAGCAGCAAGGGCCGGCGCGAGCAGTACTTC.

The gene calls are TRBV5-1 and TRBJ2-1, with TRBD2 matching 15 bases. The length of the CDR3 is 16 residues. V lost 2 bases, J lost 8 bases, and 5 bases stayed unmatched. Per germline, CDR1 SGHRS and CDR2 YFSETQ. CDR3: CASSLRTSGRGHEQFF. The DNA for the CDR3 is TGCGCCAGCAGCTTAAGGACTAGCGGGAGGGGACATGAGCAGTTCTTC.

This sequence joins TRBV9 and TRBJ2-3; perhaps TRBD1 as D (6 bases). The CDR3 has 16 amino acids. Germline CDR1 SGDLS, CDR2 YYNGEE. V was cut by 0 bases and J by 0 bases, with 11 bases left in between. CDR3 coding DNA: TGTGCCAGCAGCGTAGTTGGGGACACTAGCACAGATACGCAGTATTTT. Amino acid sequence: CASSVVGDTSTDTQYF. Using reference TRBV9 and TRBJ2-3 for the parts outside the CDR3, the full variable domain is DSGVTQTPKHLITATGQRVTLRCSPRSGDLSVYWYQQSLDQGLQFLIQYYNGEERAKGNILERFSAQQFPDLHSELNLSSLELGDSALYFCASSVVGDTSTDTQYFGPGTRLTVL.

The chain joins TRBV7-2 to TRBJ2-7; either TRBD1 or TRBD2 may fit D (5 bases each). CDR1 and CDR2 (germline): SGHTA, FQGNSA. The CDR3 spans 13 residues. V was pared by 5 bases and J by 4 bases, with 12 bases between. The DNA of the CDR3 is TGTGCCAGCAGCCCCGGGGCCCGGTACGAGCAGTACTTC. It codes for CASSPGARYEQYF.

This clone came up once. The V call is TRBV5-1, the J call TRBJ2-2, with D possibly TRBD2 on 6 matching bases. This CDR3 contains 15 residues. Germline V lookup: CDR1 SGHRS, CDR2 YFSETQ. V dropped 2 bases and J dropped 7 bases, with 15 bases sitting between them. CDR3 sequence (DNA): TGCGCCAGCAGCTTCGATGCCGGGGGTGGCGGGGAGCTGTTTTTT. Translating gives CASSFDAGGGGELFF.

The V call is TRBV7-2, the J call TRBJ1-3; 10 nucleotides align to TRBD1. The CDR3 spans 15 residues. Germline-derived CDR1 and CDR2 are SGHTA and FQGNSA. Trimming cost V 5 bases and J 2 bases; bases outside gene matches: 3. The CDR3 nucleotides are TGTGCCAGCAGCAGAGGGACAGGGGCTGGAAACACCATATATTTT. Translating it yields CASSRGTGAGNTIYF.

The V gene is TRBV5-1, the J gene TRBJ1-6; no definite D call. Germline CDR1 reads SGHRS; CDR2 reads YFSETQ. V shed 0 bases and J shed 6 bases, with 4 bases lying between them. The CDR3 consists of 13 residues. The CDR3 bases are TGCGCCAGCAGCTTGGGACTTAATTCACCCCTCCACTTT. Translating it yields CASSLGLNSPLHF.

The chain carries TRBV9 and TRBJ2-5, with TRBD2 matching 10 bases. J lost 5 bases, V lost 4 bases, and 8 bases had no gene match. The CDR3 runs 15 residues. Germline CDR1 reads SGDLS; CDR2 reads YYNGEE. The CDR3 loop reads CASSPSSGSWETQYF. Here the CDR3 DNA reads TGTGCCAGCAGCCCATCTAGCGGGAGTTGGGAGACCCAGTACTTC.

The rearrangement links TRBV7-9 to TRBJ1-2, with a weak D call TRBD1 (5 bases). V lost 5 bases and J 6 bases, leaving 13 bases between the germline ends. This CDR3 contains 13 residues. The germline V gene has CDR1 SEHNR and CDR2 FQNEAQ (reference sequence). The CDR3 DNA reads as TGTGCCAGCAGCGCGCAAAGGGGCGATGGCTACACCTTC. The encoded protein is CASSAQRGDGYTF. The full variable domain, completed using reference TRBV7-9 and TRBJ1-2, is DTGVSQNPRHKITKRGQNVTFRCDPISEHNRLYWYRQTLGQGPEFLTYFQNEAQLEKSRLLSDRFSAERPKGSFSTLEIQRTEQGDSAMYLCASSAQRGDGYTFGSGTRLTVV.